The 32 T cell receptor beta chains below all came from one sample that was sequenced in a study of breast tumors, draining lymph nodes, adjacent tissues. Each CDR3 protein gets one entry after TCRdb re-called the multiplex PCR reads with MiXCR. The sample comprises fewer than 80,000 distinct CDR3 sequences, less than 50% of which are singletons, and roughly 8.1% rests with the top ten. Sequencing used breast tumor tissue. These receptors were taken from a female donor with breast cancer. Some clones in this sample may be carry-over from other donors' samples.

This clonotype has ten or more counts. This chain links TRBV6-5 with TRBJ1-6, with TRBD1 as a possible D gene (6 bases). The CDR3 has 17 amino acids. Germline-derived CDR1 and CDR2 are MNHEY and SVGAGI. The V end lost 6 bases, the J end lost 0 bases, and 15 bases lay between the germline ends. The DNA for the CDR3 is TGTGCCAGCAGCTCAGACAGGCCGAGCTCCTATAATTCACCCCTCCACTTT. This gives the protein CASSSDRPSSYNSPLHF.

As concerns this clonotype: This may be a read error, as it is one base from a much larger clone. The gene calls are TRBV2 and TRBJ1-1, with D possibly TRBD1 on 6 matching bases. Between the trimmed V and J ends, which lost 4 bases and 13 bases, there was a span of 16 bases. The CDR3 covers 12 residues. CDR1 is SNHLY and CDR2 is FYNNEI in the germline V gene. The CDR3, as DNA: TGTGCCAGCAGTGTCATGGGGGGCATTCTTTTCTTT. Encoded protein: CASSVMGGILFF. The full variable domain, in which reference TRBV2 and TRBJ1-1 provide the parts outside the CDR3, is EPEVTQTPSHQVTQMGQEVILRCVPISNHLYFYWYRQILGQKVEFLVSFYNNEISEKSEIFDDQFSVERPDGSNFTLKIRSTKLEDSAMYFCASSVMGGILFFGQGTRLTVV.

The V call is TRBV7-3, the J call TRBJ2-5, with 11 bases identical to TRBD2. Germline V gene data show CDR1 as SGHTA and CDR2 as FQGTGA. This CDR3 has 15 amino acids. J was trimmed by 5 bases and V by 6 bases; bases with no gene match: 8. The CDR3 loop reads CASSFSGRAGETQYF. In nucleotides, the CDR3 is TGTGCCAGCAGTTTTAGCGGGAGGGCCGGGGAGACCCAGTACTTC.

This clonotype was seen a few times. This chain connects TRBV13 to TRBJ2-2; 8 bases align to TRBD2. CDR1 is PRHDT, CDR2 FYEKMQ, per germline (reference sequence). This CDR3 has 16 amino acids. The ends lost 5 bases at V and 7 bases at J; junction bases unmatched: 12. The CDR3 sequence: CASSEEGVGTSGELFF. CDR3 nucleotides: TGTGCCAGCAGCGAAGAGGGGGTTGGGACTAGCGGGGAGCTGTTTTTT.

The sample holds many counts of this clonotype. The chain joins TRBV6-6 to TRBJ2-6, with a tentative D call TRBD2 (6 bases). Trimming removed 6 bases from V and 0 bases from J, with 15 bases in between. The germline CDR1 and CDR2 sequences are MNHNY and SVGAGI (reference sequence). The CDR3 has 17 amino acids. The CDR3 DNA sequence: TGTGCCAGCAGGCCCCCGGGAGAGCTCTCTGGGGCCAACGTCCTGACTTTC. Its protein product is CASRPPGELSGANVLTF.

This clonotype showed up many times. V is TRBV7-6 and J is TRBJ1-5; no firm D call. Trimming pared 5 bases from V and 4 bases from J, leaving 18 bases between. Germline V CDR1 and CDR2: SGHVS, FNYEAQ. The length of the CDR3 is 16 residues. CDR3 residues: CASSPNIGRANQPQHF. The CDR3, as DNA: TGTGCCAGCAGCCCTAACATCGGGCGGGCAAATCAGCCCCAGCATTTT. The whole variable domain, remainder taken from reference TRBV7-6 and TRBJ1-5, is GAGVSQSPRYKVTKRGQDVALRCDPISGHVSLYWYRQALGQGPEFLTYFNYEAQQDKSGLPNDRFSAERPEGSISTLTIQRTEQRDSAMYRCASSPNIGRANQPQHFGDGTRLSIL.

Notes on this clonotype: This may be a read error, as it is one base from a much larger clone. This chain joins TRBV6-2 or TRBV6-3 and TRBJ1-5; D uncertain. The V end lost 2 bases, the J end lost 2 bases, and 13 bases lay between the germline ends. CDR1 is MNHEY, CDR2 SVGEGT, per germline. This CDR3 has 16 residues. CDR3 sequence (DNA): TGTGCCAGCAGTTACGTAAGGGTTGTGGGCAATCAGCCCCAGCATTTT. Translating gives CASSYVRVVGNQPQHF.

In regard to this clonotype: An end of the junction differs from the germline gene, which may be a read error. The chain carries TRBV5-1 and TRBJ1-2; TRBD1 is a possible D gene (6 bases). CDR3 length: 14 amino acids. CDR1 SGHRS and CDR2 YFSETQ come from the germline V gene. DNA for the CDR3: TGTGCCAGCAGCCCAGATGGTAGGGGGTATGGCTACACCTTC. Translated: CASSPDGRGYGYTF.

The gene calls are TRBV20-1 and TRBJ2-7; 7 bases align to TRBD2. The CDR3 is 13 residues long. V lost 0 bases, J lost 3 bases, and 2 bases stayed unmatched. Germline loops: CDR1 DFQATT, CDR2 SNEGSKA (reference sequence). The CDR3 loop reads CSAREAGRYEQYF. CDR3 nucleotide sequence: TGCAGTGCTAGAGAAGCGGGACGCTACGAGCAGTACTTC.

The chain couples TRBV2 to TRBJ2-6, with 11 positions matching TRBD1. This CDR3 comprises 17 residues. The germline CDR1 and CDR2 sequences are SNHLY and FYNNEI. With 5 bases clipped from V and 3 bases from J, the junction kept 6 bases outside the gene matches. As DNA, the CDR3 is TGTGCCAGCAGTTACGGACAGGGGGCATATGGGGCCAACGTCCTGACTTTC. Amino acid sequence: CASSYGQGAYGANVLTF.

This clonotype was counted many times. The rearrangement uses TRBV20-1 and TRBJ1-5, with a possible D match to TRBD1 (5 bases). Germline values: CDR1 DFQATT, CDR2 SNEGSKA (reference sequence). CDR3 length: 13 amino acids. Trimming cost V 3 bases and J 4 bases, with 10 bases left between them. The CDR3 region is CSASWGSNQPQHF. The CDR3 bases are TGCAGTGCTAGTTGGGGCAGTAATCAGCCCCAGCATTTT.

There are many counts of this clonotype. The chain has TRBV19 and TRBJ1-6; 9 nucleotides align to TRBD1. From germline, CDR1 is LNHDA and CDR2 SQIVND (reference sequence). This CDR3 comprises 14 residues. The trim removed 6 bases at V and 8 bases at J, leaving 5 bases unmatched. The CDR3 bases are TGTGCCAGTAGCCCGGGACAGGGCCATTCACCCCTCCACTTT. Protein sequence: CASSPGQGHSPLHF.

This clonotype was recorded once. The chain has TRBV5-1 and TRBJ1-6, with no clear D. Between the trimmed V and J ends, which lost 0 bases and 7 bases, there was a span of 8 bases. Looked up from germline, CDR1 is SGHRS and CDR2 is YFSETQ. CDR3 size: 14 residues. The CDR3 DNA sequence: TGCGCCAGCAGCTTGGGGTCCCCCAATTCACCCCTCCACTTT. Its translation is CASSLGSPNSPLHF.

In regard to this clonotype: This may come from a read error, since a much larger clone is one base off. The chain joins TRBV20-1 to TRBJ2-7, with TRBD2 matching 10 bases. Germline V gives CDR1 DFQATT, CDR2 SNEGSKA (reference sequence). This CDR3 contains 14 residues. The CDR3 protein is CNAITSGASSEQYF. CDR3 coding DNA: TGCAATGCTATCACTAGCGGGGCCTCCTCCGAGCAGTACTTC.

V gene TRBV5-1 combines with J gene TRBJ2-5; D is undetermined. There are 13 residues in the CDR3. V was cut by 0 bases and J by 1 base, with 4 bases left in between. The germline V gene has CDR1 SGHRS and CDR2 YFSETQ. CDR3 sequence: CASSLGTQETQYF. Written as DNA, the CDR3 is TGCGCCAGCAGCTTGGGGACCCAAGAGACCCAGTACTTC.

The table lists this clonotype with a few counts. The conserved phenylalanine or tryptophan normally closing the CDR3 is absent here, so this likely arose from a read error. No DNA is shown, since the ends of the CDR3 on it are uncertain; the CDR3 is the one TCRdb lists. The rearrangement uses TRBV11-2 and TRBJ1-4; the table's D call TRBD1 went unverified against the DNA. The CDR3 is 10 amino acids in total, end residues counted. From germline, CDR1 is SGHAT and CDR2 FQNNGV. The CDR3 loop is CASSLDSYGI.

The chain employs TRBV18 and TRBJ1-2, with 7 positions matching TRBD1. V trimming: 2 bases; J trimming: 3 bases; junction bases outside the gene matches: 6. The CDR3 is 15 amino acids. CDR1 and CDR2 (germline): KGHSH, LQKENI. CDR3 sequence reads: CASSPYRQGDYGYTF. CDR3 nucleotide sequence: TGTGCCAGCTCACCATATAGACAGGGCGACTATGGCTACACCTTC. Complete variable domain (other parts from reference TRBV18 and TRBJ1-2): NAGVMQNPRHLVRRRGQEARLRCSPMKGHSHVYWYRQLPEEGLKFMVYLQKENIIDESGMPKERFSAEFPKEGPSILRIQQVVRGDSAAYFCASSPYRQGDYGYTFGSGTRLTVV.

This clonotype has a count of ten or more. The genes are TRBV12-3 or TRBV12-4 and TRBJ2-1, with no clear D. The CDR3 length is 14 residues. V was pared by 6 bases and J by 0 bases, with 9 bases between. CDR3 nucleotide sequence: TGTGCCAGCAGCCCCAGGAGCTCCTACAATGAGCAGTTCTTC. This sequence encodes CASSPRSSYNEQFF.

This clonotype appeared a few times. This may come from a read error, since a much larger clone is one base off. The gene calls are TRBV6-1 and TRBJ1-2; D possibly corresponds to TRBD1 (5 bases). The germline V gene has CDR1 MNHNS and CDR2 SASEGT. Trimming pared 8 bases from V and 6 bases from J, leaving 25 bases between. The CDR3 consists of 16 residues. CDR3: CASASRGVDRDHGYTF. The CDR3 coding sequence is TGTGCCAGCGCCTCCCGAGGGGTGGACCGGGACCATGGCTACACCTTC.

This clonotype counts as medium-sized. The chain has TRBV5-1 and TRBJ1-5; D unclear. Trimming took 4 bases from V and 0 from J, leaving 5 bases between them. CDR1 and CDR2 (germline): SGHRS, YFSETQ. The CDR3 covers 13 residues. The CDR3 sequence: CASSPNSNQPQHF. CDR3 sequence (DNA): TGCGCCAGCAGCCCCAATAGCAATCAGCCCCAGCATTTT. The variable domain in full, with the rest retrieved from reference TRBV5-1 and TRBJ1-5, is KAGVTQTPRYLIKTRGQQVTLSCSPISGHRSVSWYQQTPGQGLQFLFEYFSETQRNKGNFPGRFSGRQFSNSRSEMNVSTLELGDSALYLCASSPNSNQPQHFGDGTRLSIL.

The gene calls are TRBV2 and TRBJ1-1; D is possibly TRBD1 (5 bases). Trimming pared 0 bases from V and 10 bases from J, leaving 12 bases between. Per the germline V gene, CDR1 is SNHLY and CDR2 is FYNNEI. CDR3 length equals 13 residues. Here the CDR3 DNA reads TGTGCCAGCAGTGAAGCCCCCGGGGCTGGAGCTTTCTTT. Residues: CASSEAPGAGAFF.

The gene calls are TRBV5-6 and TRBJ1-2, with unresolved D. The CDR3 loop spans 13 amino acids. CDR1 is SGHDT and CDR2 is YYEEEE in the germline V gene. Trimming removed 4 bases at V and 13 bases at J, with 20 bases between. The CDR3 sequence is CASSPDPASDGTF. The DNA of the CDR3 is TGTGCCAGCAGCCCCGACCCTGCGTCCGACGGCACCTTC.

Notes on this clonotype: The germline gene is not matched at one end of the junction; a read error may be the cause. The chain combines TRBV4-1 with TRBJ2-3, with 8 positions matching TRBD1. Germline loops: CDR1 MGHRA, CDR2 YSYEKL. CDR3 length: 12 residues. The CDR3 DNA is TGTGCCAGCAGCCCGACAGGGGCGGCGCAGTATTTT. It codes for CASSPTGAAQYF.

This clonotype occurred once. One end of the junction does not line up with germline, which may come from a read error. The chain uses TRBV9 and TRBJ2-2; perhaps TRBD2 as D (5 bases). This CDR3 contains 14 residues. Germline V gene lookup returns CDR1 SGDLS and CDR2 YYNGEE. DNA of the CDR3: TGTGCCAGCAGCTTGGGAATGAACACCGGGGAGCTGTCTTTT. As protein: CASSLGMNTGELSF.

Comments on this clonotype: One end of the junction is discordant with germline, which a read error may explain. This chain links TRBV6-6 with TRBJ2-6; the match to TRBD1 covers 12 bases. The length of the CDR3 is 18 residues. From germline, CDR1 is MNHNY and CDR2 SVGAGI (reference sequence). CDR3 in DNA: TGTGCCAGCAGCCCCGGGACAGGGGGCAACTCTGGGGTCAACGTCCTGACTTTC. Translated: CASSPGTGGNSGVNVLTF.

V and J are TRBV10-3 and TRBJ2-7; D possibly corresponds to TRBD1 (5 bases). This CDR3 spans 14 amino acids. Germline V lookup: CDR1 ENHRY, CDR2 SYGVKD. The V and J ends lost 6 bases and 6 bases respectively, with 18 bases between them. The CDR3 DNA sequence: TGTGCCATCAGAGATCGGACACCGCTGGGCGAGCAGTACTTC. Amino acid sequence: CAIRDRTPLGEQYF.

This clonotype was found many times. The genes are TRBV19 and TRBJ2-2; D might be TRBD1 (6 bases). In germline, CDR1 is LNHDA, CDR2 SQIVND (reference sequence). This CDR3 spans 16 amino acids. The V gene lost 2 bases and the J gene lost 1 base, with 11 bases spanning the gap. This CDR3 reads CASSIYGTRNTGELFF. The CDR3 bases are TGTGCCAGTAGTATATACGGGACAAGGAACACCGGGGAGCTGTTTTTT.

V is TRBV20-1 and J is TRBJ1-4; 9 nucleotides line up with TRBD1. CDR3 length: 13 residues. Trimming cost V 5 bases and J 5 bases; bases outside gene matches: 3. CDR1 and CDR2 (germline): DFQATT, SNEGSKA (reference sequence). This CDR3 reads CSASQGANEKLFF. DNA for the CDR3: TGCAGTGCTTCACAGGGGGCGAATGAAAAACTGTTTTTT.

V usage is TRBV12-3 or TRBV12-4 and J usage is TRBJ2-1; 10 nucleotides match TRBD1. The CDR3 is made up of 14 amino acids. With V trimmed by 5 bases and J by 9 bases, 7 bases remained unmatched. Here the CDR3 DNA reads TGTGCCAGCAGTCGGACAGGGGGATCAATTGAGCAGTTCTTC. This gives the protein CASSRTGGSIEQFF.

The chain combines TRBV4-2 with TRBJ1-4; D may be TRBD1 (6 bases). Germline V gene sequence: CDR1 LGHNA, CDR2 YNFKEQ. V shed 3 bases and J shed 5 bases, with 19 bases lying between them. The CDR3 extends over 17 amino acids. This CDR3 reads CASSQRERGHYNEKLFF. CDR3 bases: TGTGCCAGCAGCCAGAGGGAGCGGGGGCACTACAATGAAAAACTGTTTTTT.

This clonotype was counted ten times or more. This rearrangement joins TRBV6-4 to TRBJ2-2; 12 positions agree with TRBD2. The length of the CDR3 is 16 residues. Germline CDR1 and CDR2: MRHNA and SNTAGT. Germline trimming cut 2 bases from V and 5 bases from J; bases unmatched to any gene: 3. CDR3 loop: CASSDPGLAGTGELFF. The CDR3 DNA reads TGTGCCAGCAGTGACCCCGGACTAGCGGGAACCGGGGAGCTGTTTTTT.

Details on this clonotype: An end of the junction does not agree with germline; a read error may underlie this. The rearrangement uses TRBV12-5 and TRBJ1-6; D remains unclear. Germline V gene sequence: CDR1 LGHNT, CDR2 FRNRAP. The CDR3 is made up of 14 amino acids. CDR3 sequence (DNA): TGTGCTAGCAGTTTAGCGCTAAATAAGTCACCCCTCCACTTT. This translates into CASSLALNKSPLHF. Looking up the rest from reference TRBV12-5 and TRBJ1-6 gives the full variable domain: DARVTQTPRHKVTEMGQEVTMRCQPILGHNTVFWYRQTMMQGLELLAYFRNRAPLDDSGMPKDRFSAEMPDATLATLKIQPSEPRDSAVYFCASSLALNKSPLHFGNGTRLTVT.